One sample yielded the 10 T cell receptor beta chains listed below, sequenced in a study of blood T cell repertoires in COVID-19. Produced via immunoSEQ multiplex PCR; TCRdb's table is partial and in-frame only. The table has 300,000 to 350,000 clones, approximately 92% seen once; the top ten hold more than 6%. The material sequenced was peripheral blood. These receptors came from a woman in her twenties or thirties with COVID-19, enrolled during active disease.

This chain connects TRBV9 to TRBJ1-1, with D uncertain. Trimming left V 0 bases short and J 2 bases short, with 5 bases between. This CDR3 comprises 13 residues. Germline loops: CDR1 SGDLS, CDR2 YYNGEE. The CDR3 DNA reads as TGTGCCAGCAGCGTAGACAGTAACACTGAAGCTTTCTTT. Translated, it gives CASSVDSNTEAFF.

The chain is built from TRBV28 and TRBJ2-7; 8 bases map to TRBD2. The CDR3 covers 14 residues. The ends lost 6 bases at V and 0 bases at J; junction bases unmatched: 4. CDR1 is MDHEN and CDR2 is SYDVKM in the germline V gene. The DNA of the CDR3 is TGTGCCAGCAGAATAGCGGGAATCTCCTACGAGCAGTACTTC. Amino acid sequence: CASRIAGISYEQYF.

This rearrangement joins TRBV30 to TRBJ1-2; D gene ambiguous. The CDR3 has 8 amino acids. The V end was cut by 7 bases, the J end by 7 bases, with 4 bases between. In germline, CDR1 is GTSNPN, CDR2 SVGIG (reference sequence). Here the CDR3 DNA reads TGTGCCTTATTTGGCTACACCTTC. Protein product: CALFGYTF.

The chain employs TRBV19 and TRBJ2-7; TRBD1 aligns across 8 bases. The CDR3 is 15 amino acids. Trimming took 2 bases from V and 5 from J; bases not matched to a gene: 8. Per the germline V gene, CDR1 is LNHDA and CDR2 is SQIVND (reference sequence). CDR3 nucleotide sequence: TGTGCCAGTAGTATATTCCAGGGGGCCCTGGACGAGCAGTACTTC. This codes for CASSIFQGALDEQYF.

The chain is built from TRBV6-5 and TRBJ2-7, with 7 positions matching TRBD2. The junction had 6 bases not matched to a gene; V was cut back by 6 bases and J by 1 base. The length of the CDR3 is 14 residues. From germline, CDR1 is MNHEY and CDR2 SVGAGI. In nucleotides, the CDR3 is TGTGCCAGCAGAGACCTAGCGGAATCCTACGAGCAGTACTTC. Translated: CASRDLAESYEQYF.

The V and J genes are TRBV10-1 and TRBJ2-2; D unclear. Looked up from germline, CDR1 is WNHNN and CDR2 is SYGVQD (reference sequence). V dropped 2 bases and J dropped 2 bases, with 9 bases sitting between them. This CDR3 is built from 15 residues. The CDR3 DNA reads TGCGCCAGCAGTGAGCGGTCTACTAACACCGGGGAGCTGTTTTTT. Translation gives CASSERSTNTGELFF.

This sequence joins TRBV24-1 and TRBJ1-1; D remains unclear. The CDR3 runs 13 residues. V was cut by 3 bases and J by 6 bases, with 10 bases left in between. Germline CDR1 is KGHDR and CDR2 is SFDVKD. The CDR3 nucleotides read TGTGCCACCAGTGATCCCCGACGGGCTGAAGCTTTCTTT. It translates to CATSDPRRAEAFF.

This chain links TRBV5-1 with TRBJ1-1; D remains unclear. CDR3 size: 14 residues. Trimming removed 4 bases from V and 3 bases from J, with 13 bases in between. Germline CDR1 reads SGHRS; CDR2 reads YFSETQ. The CDR3 DNA reads TGCGCCAGCAGCCGCACGAGAGGCGACACTGAAGCTTTCTTT. The encoded protein is CASSRTRGDTEAFF.

The rearrangement links TRBV10-3 to TRBJ1-1, with 10 bases that match TRBD1. CDR3 length equals 15 residues. Germline V gives CDR1 ENHRY, CDR2 SYGVKD. The trim removed 6 bases at V and 3 bases at J, leaving 7 bases unmatched. The CDR3 here is CAIRNRQGADTEAFF. CDR3 coding DNA: TGTGCCATCAGAAACCGACAGGGGGCGGACACTGAAGCTTTCTTT.

V gene TRBV4-2 combines with J gene TRBJ2-7, with TRBD2 identical over 7 bases. V lost 0 bases and J lost 3; bases outside the gene matches: 5. Germline V gene lookup returns CDR1 LGHNA and CDR2 YNFKEQ. The CDR3 contains 15 residues. CDR3 bases: TGTGCCAGCAGCCAAGATGCGGCTAGCGGCTACGAGCAGTACTTC. Protein: CASSQDAASGYEQYF.